This TCR beta chain is from a study of T cell responses to AZD1222 COVID-19 vaccine. Measured with immunoSEQ multiplex PCR; TCRdb has only the in-frame clones, and not every one. The repertoire holds 100,000 to 150,000 clones, with about 89% as singletons. Concerning this clone: The antigen is unknown.

Study results and caveats: Vaccine-associated CD4 TCRs ranged over spike, dominating at 160-218 and 743-854. The study identified only six AZD1222 recipients as seropositive at baseline. A mostly white British donor set with more females was recruited, and clonal diversity was possibly underestimated.

This TCR was recovered from an adult in good health. The input for sequencing was peripheral blood, taken on day 0 of MenACWY control vaccination.

The CDR3 coding sequence is TGTGCCAGCACCTCCCTAGCGGGAGACTACGAGCAGTACTTC. This codes for CASTSLAGDYEQYF. V gene TRBV6-5 combines with J gene TRBJ2-7; 10 nucleotides agree with TRBD2. Trimming cost V 7 bases and J 3 bases; bases outside gene matches: 6. This CDR3 region has 14 residues. In germline, CDR1 is MNHEY, CDR2 SVGAGI.